The 20 T cell receptor beta chains below come from one sample, sequenced in a study of blood T cell repertoires in COVID-19. TCRdb's copy holds only in-frame clones and misses some; the assay was immunoSEQ multiplex PCR. Of approximately 110,000 clones listed, 84% are singletons. The sample consisted of peripheral blood. Every receptor here comes from a woman aged 50 to 60 with acute or convalescent COVID-19.

This rearrangement joins TRBV12-3 or TRBV12-4 to TRBJ1-2; TRBD1 aligns across 7 bases. The CDR3 is made up of 12 amino acids. V lost 7 bases and J lost 11; bases outside the gene matches: 10. The CDR3 sequence is CASKARQGPYTF. In DNA form, the CDR3 reads TGTGCCAGCAAGGCCCGACAGGGCCCATACACCTTC.

The V and J genes are TRBV18 and TRBJ1-5; D is possibly TRBD1 (6 bases). The germline CDR1 and CDR2 sequences are KGHSH and LQKENI. The CDR3 is 15 residues long. With 4 bases removed from V and 1 base from J, the gap between germline ends came to 11 bases. The CDR3 DNA follows: TGTGCCAGCTCACGCGGGCAGGGGAGCAATCAGCCCCAGCATTTT. Amino acid sequence: CASSRGQGSNQPQHF.

This sequence joins TRBV9 and TRBJ2-4; TRBD1 agrees at 7 bases. V trimming: 0 bases; J trimming: 10 bases; junction bases outside the gene matches: 10. CDR3 length equals 15 residues. Germline V gives CDR1 SGDLS, CDR2 YYNGEE. The CDR3 loop is CASSVGGQDLGIQYF. In DNA, the CDR3 is TGTGCCAGCAGCGTAGGAGGACAGGATTTAGGGATTCAGTACTTC.

This sequence joins TRBV10-2 and TRBJ2-2; 10 bases fit TRBD1. V dropped 11 bases and J dropped 6; count of bases not matched to a gene: 12. The CDR3 spans 15 residues. CDR1 and CDR2 from the germline V gene are WSHSY and SAAADI. The CDR3 spells CAGRQGAGQAGELFF. In nucleotides, the CDR3 is TGCGCCGGAAGACAGGGGGCTGGACAGGCCGGGGAGCTGTTTTTT.

The rearrangement uses TRBV28 and TRBJ1-1; 10 nucleotides agree with TRBD1. In germline, CDR1 is MDHEN, CDR2 SYDVKM. V trimming: 6 bases; J trimming: 2 bases; junction bases outside the gene matches: 21. The CDR3 consists of 20 residues. In DNA form, the CDR3 reads TGTGCCAGCAGACCAGGGTTGGGACAGGGGCTTTTCACCCGAAACACTGAAGCTTTCTTT. Protein: CASRPGLGQGLFTRNTEAFF.

The CDR3 DNA reads as TGTGCCATCAGTCCGGACAGCTACAATGAGCAGTTCTTC. It codes for CAISPDSYNEQFF. The chain uses TRBV10-3 and TRBJ2-1; a possible D gene is TRBD1 (6 bases). The V gene lost 5 bases and the J gene lost 3 bases, with 8 bases spanning the gap. Germline values: CDR1 ENHRY, CDR2 SYGVKD. This CDR3 is built from 13 residues.

The V call is TRBV5-1, the J call TRBJ1-1; a possible D gene is TRBD1 (6 bases). Germline values: CDR1 SGHRS, CDR2 YFSETQ. V dropped 0 bases and J dropped 4 bases, with 13 bases sitting between them. The CDR3 runs 15 residues. CDR3: CASSLVYTGTTEAFF. The CDR3, as DNA: TGCGCCAGCAGCTTGGTTTATACAGGGACCACTGAAGCTTTCTTT. The full variable domain, rest sourced from reference TRBV5-1 and TRBJ1-1, is KAGVTQTPRYLIKTRGQQVTLSCSPISGHRSVSWYQQTPGQGLQFLFEYFSETQRNKGNFPGRFSGRQFSNSRSEMNVSTLELGDSALYLCASSLVYTGTTEAFFGQGTRLTVV.

J is TRBJ2-5 and V is TRBV27; D not certain. The CDR3 has 14 amino acids. Germline V lookup: CDR1 MNHEY, CDR2 SMNVEV (reference sequence). Trimming removed 3 bases from V and 0 bases from J, with 8 bases in between. CDR3 bases: TGTGCCAGCAGTTTGTTCGCGTACCAAGAGACCCAGTACTTC. Protein product: CASSLFAYQETQYF.

The J gene is TRBJ1-2, the V gene TRBV6-1; 9 nucleotides agree with TRBD1. Trimming cost V 1 base and J 2 bases; bases outside gene matches: 2. CDR1 is MNHNS, CDR2 SASEGT, per germline. The CDR3 is 15 residues long. CDR3 amino acids: CASSEEGTGNYGYTF. In DNA, the CDR3 is TGTGCCAGCAGTGAAGAAGGGACAGGGAACTATGGCTACACCTTC.

This chain uses TRBV6-2 or TRBV6-3 with TRBJ2-7; possibly TRBD1 for D (6 bases). Trimming left V 4 bases short and J 3 bases short, with 16 bases between. Germline V gives CDR1 MNHEY, CDR2 SVGEGT. This CDR3 is 15 amino acids long. CDR3 sequence reads: CASSSLRGLLYEQYF. The CDR3 bases are TGTGCCAGCAGTTCCCTCAGGGGCCTCCTCTACGAGCAGTACTTC.

This clone occurred once. V usage is TRBV30 and J usage is TRBJ2-7; TRBD1 aligns across 7 bases. The trim removed 0 bases at V and 7 bases at J, leaving 9 bases unmatched. The CDR3 totals 14 residues. The germline V gene encodes CDR1 GTSNPN and CDR2 SVGIG (reference sequence). The CDR3 loop reads CAWSVLDRRWEQYF. CDR3 bases: TGTGCCTGGAGTGTACTGGACAGGAGGTGGGAGCAGTACTTC.

This clone showed up just a few times. V usage is TRBV15 and J usage is TRBJ1-2; D remains ambiguous. Germline V gives CDR1 LNHNV, CDR2 YYDKDF (reference sequence). This CDR3 is built from 12 residues. Trimming left V 0 bases short and J 4 bases short, with 3 bases between. CDR3 nucleotides: TGTGCCACCAGCAGAGACGGCTATGGCTACACCTTC. Its translation is CATSRDGYGYTF.

In this sample, this clone turned up a few times. The genes are TRBV5-1 and TRBJ1-1; D may be TRBD1 (6 bases). The V gene's germline CDR1 is SGHRS and CDR2 YFSETQ. This CDR3 is 15 amino acids long. The ends were cut back, 2 bases at V and 3 bases at J, with 14 bases in the middle. The CDR3 coding sequence is TGCGCCAGCAGCTTTACAGGGACCGTGGACACTGAAGCTTTCTTT. Protein product: CASSFTGTVDTEAFF.

V and J are TRBV4-1 and TRBJ2-3; 8 bases line up with TRBD2. Germline lookup yields CDR1 MGHRA and CDR2 YSYEKL. There are 18 residues in the CDR3. After removal of 5 bases from V and 2 bases from J, the junction contained 15 bases not matched to a gene. This chain's CDR3 is CASSVPYRGGLLTDTQYF. The CDR3 DNA reads TGCGCCAGCAGCGTTCCCTACCGGGGGGGCCTCCTCACAGATACGCAGTATTTT.

The chain recombines TRBV2 with TRBJ1-2, with 7 bases lining up with TRBD1. V gave up 7 bases and J gave up 7 bases; unmatched junction bases: 9. Germline values: CDR1 SNHLY, CDR2 FYNNEI. The CDR3 contains 13 residues. The CDR3, as DNA: TGTGCCAGCACACCTGACAGGGCTAGTGGCTACACCTTC. It translates to CASTPDRASGYTF.

The chain couples TRBV6-5 to TRBJ2-1, with D unclear. This CDR3 has 14 residues. The V gene's germline CDR1 is MNHEY and CDR2 SVGAGI. V shed 6 bases and J shed 9 bases, with 18 bases lying between them. The CDR3 coding sequence is TGTGCCAGCAGGGTCATGTGGGCCCCCGGTGAGCAGTTCTTC. Amino acid sequence: CASRVMWAPGEQFF.

V and J are TRBV18 and TRBJ2-3; TRBD2 matches at 7 bases. This CDR3 is 15 amino acids long. V dropped 6 bases and J dropped 2; count of bases not matched to a gene: 8. CDR1 KGHSH and CDR2 LQKENI come from the germline V gene. The CDR3 sequence is CASSRGTTSTDTQYF. CDR3 nucleotide sequence: TGTGCCAGCTCCCGCGGGACTACCTCCACAGATACGCAGTATTTT.

The chain has TRBV6-6 and TRBJ1-1; D not certain. This CDR3 spans 12 amino acids. The V gene's germline CDR1 is MNHNY and CDR2 SVGAGI (reference sequence). V was pared by 8 bases and J by 1 base, with 8 bases between. CDR3 region: CASGERNTEAFF. For the CDR3, the DNA is TGTGCCAGCGGGGAGAGGAACACTGAAGCTTTCTTT.

The chain links TRBV24-1 to TRBJ2-1; no reliable D call. Trimming stripped 3 bases from V and 4 bases from J, with 6 bases between. Germline V CDR1 and CDR2: KGHDR, SFDVKD. CDR3 length: 13 residues. CDR3 protein: CATSDPSYNEQFF. The CDR3 DNA sequence: TGTGCCACCAGTGATCCGTCGTACAATGAGCAGTTCTTC.

The chain links TRBV18 to TRBJ1-3, with D possibly TRBD1 on 6 matching bases. CDR1 is KGHSH, CDR2 LQKENI, per germline. Trimming pared 2 bases from V and 4 bases from J, leaving 9 bases between. This CDR3 spans 14 amino acids. For the CDR3, the DNA is TGTGCCAGCTCACCAAGACAGGAGGGAAACACCATATATTTT. It is translated as CASSPRQEGNTIYF.